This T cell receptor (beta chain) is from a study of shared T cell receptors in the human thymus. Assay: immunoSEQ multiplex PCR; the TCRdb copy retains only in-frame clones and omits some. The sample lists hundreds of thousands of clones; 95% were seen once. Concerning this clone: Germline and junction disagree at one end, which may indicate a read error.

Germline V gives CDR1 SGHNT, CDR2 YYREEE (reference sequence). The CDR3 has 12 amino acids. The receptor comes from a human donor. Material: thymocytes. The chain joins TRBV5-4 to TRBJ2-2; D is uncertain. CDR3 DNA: TGTGCCGGCAGCCAAGGTACCGGGGAGCTGTTTTTT. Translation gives CAGSQGTGELFF.